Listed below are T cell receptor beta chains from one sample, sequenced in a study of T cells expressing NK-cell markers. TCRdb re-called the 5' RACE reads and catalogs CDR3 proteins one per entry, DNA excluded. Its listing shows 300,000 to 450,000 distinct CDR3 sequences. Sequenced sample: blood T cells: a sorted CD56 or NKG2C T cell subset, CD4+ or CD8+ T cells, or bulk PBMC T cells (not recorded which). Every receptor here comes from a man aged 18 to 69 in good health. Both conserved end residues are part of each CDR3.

CDR3aa: CASSIGQTGNTIYF
v_gene: TRBV11-2
len: 14
j_gene: TRBJ1-3

CDR3aa: CSATTDPGQFGEQYF
v_gene: TRBV20-1
len: 15
j_gene: TRBJ2-7

CDR3aa: CASSLSASRSYEQYF
v_gene: TRBV7-3
len: 15
j_gene: TRBJ2-7

CDR3aa: CASSPRRGLRVSYNEQFF
v_gene: TRBV3-1
len: 18
j_gene: TRBJ2-1

CDR3aa: CASSGGRNEKLFF
v_gene: TRBV5-5
len: 13
j_gene: TRBJ1-4

CDR3aa: CASSIGQGSAEGTQYF
v_gene: TRBV5-6
len: 16
j_gene: TRBJ2-3

CDR3aa: CASSAKQGVETQYF
v_gene: TRBV2
len: 14
j_gene: TRBJ2-5

CDR3aa: CASSPGPDEQFF
v_gene: TRBV4-2
len: 12
j_gene: TRBJ2-1

CDR3aa: CATEGGTGGKYEQFF
v_gene: TRBV6-1
len: 15
j_gene: TRBJ2-1

CDR3aa: CASSQDRGKKTQYF
v_gene: TRBV4-2
len: 14
j_gene: TRBJ2-5

CDR3aa: CSARDRFYNSPLHF
v_gene: TRBV20-1
len: 14
j_gene: TRBJ1-6

CDR3aa: CASSQREGVGYEQYF
v_gene: TRBV4-1
len: 15
j_gene: TRBJ2-7

CDR3aa: CASEAGRRLYNEQFF
v_gene: TRBV7-9
len: 15
j_gene: TRBJ2-1

CDR3aa: CASSLDGLGSSDTQYF
v_gene: TRBV5-1
len: 16
j_gene: TRBJ2-3

CDR3aa: CASSRGTSSQPQHF
v_gene: TRBV2
len: 14
j_gene: TRBJ1-5

CDR3aa: CAISAGSNEKLFF
v_gene: TRBV10-3
len: 13
j_gene: TRBJ1-4

CDR3aa: CSARAGNNEKLFF
v_gene: TRBV20-1
len: 13
j_gene: TRBJ1-4

CDR3aa: CASSLDGQRNEKLFF
v_gene: TRBV5-1
len: 15
j_gene: TRBJ1-4

CDR3aa: CASSLDRVLGYEQYF
v_gene: TRBV18
len: 15
j_gene: TRBJ2-7

CDR3aa: CASSQPGYGYTF
v_gene: TRBV18
len: 12
j_gene: TRBJ1-2

CDR3aa: CASSISGGPSYEQYF
v_gene: TRBV7-2
len: 15
j_gene: TRBJ2-7

CDR3aa: CASSLLAGRASNTEAFF
v_gene: TRBV5-5
len: 17
j_gene: TRBJ1-1

CDR3aa: CASSVASQNTNEQFF
v_gene: TRBV9
len: 15
j_gene: TRBJ2-1